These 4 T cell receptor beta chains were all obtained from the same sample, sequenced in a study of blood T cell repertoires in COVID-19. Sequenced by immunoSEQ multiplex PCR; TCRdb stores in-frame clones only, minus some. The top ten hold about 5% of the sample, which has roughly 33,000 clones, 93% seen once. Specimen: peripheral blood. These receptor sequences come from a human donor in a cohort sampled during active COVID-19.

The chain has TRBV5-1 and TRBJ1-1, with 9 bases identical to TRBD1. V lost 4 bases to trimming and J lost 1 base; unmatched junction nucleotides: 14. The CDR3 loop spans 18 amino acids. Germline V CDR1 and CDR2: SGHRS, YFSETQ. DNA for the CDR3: TGCGCCAGCAGCGCTCATATGACAGGGGGAGACCGGAACACTGAAGCTTTCTTT. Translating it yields CASSAHMTGGDRNTEAFF.

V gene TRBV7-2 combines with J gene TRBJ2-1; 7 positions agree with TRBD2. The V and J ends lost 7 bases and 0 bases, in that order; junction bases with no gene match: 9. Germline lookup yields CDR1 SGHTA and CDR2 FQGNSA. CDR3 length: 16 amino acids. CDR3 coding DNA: TGTGCCAGCACCCCTGGAGGCGGGAGCTCCTACAATGAGCAGTTCTTC. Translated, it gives CASTPGGGSSYNEQFF.

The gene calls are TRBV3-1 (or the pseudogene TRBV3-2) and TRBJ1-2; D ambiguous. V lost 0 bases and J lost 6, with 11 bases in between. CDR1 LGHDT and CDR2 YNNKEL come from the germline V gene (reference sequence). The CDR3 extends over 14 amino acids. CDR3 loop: CASSQDTGIDGYTF. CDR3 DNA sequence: TGTGCCAGCAGCCAAGATACCGGGATCGATGGCTACACCTTC.

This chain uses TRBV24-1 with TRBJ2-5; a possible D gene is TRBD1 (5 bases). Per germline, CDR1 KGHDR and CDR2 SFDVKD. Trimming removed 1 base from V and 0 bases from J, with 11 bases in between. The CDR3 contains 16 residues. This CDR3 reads CATSDFDSEYQETQYF. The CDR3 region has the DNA TGTGCCACCAGTGATTTTGACAGCGAGTACCAAGAGACCCAGTACTTC.